The 25 T cell receptor beta chains given below trace back to one sample, sequenced in a study of blood T cell repertoires in COVID-19. Measured with immunoSEQ multiplex PCR; TCRdb has only the in-frame clones, and not every one. Altogether a few hundred thousand clones are present, nearly 90% being singletons, with the ten largest covering roughly 4.3%. Source material: PBMCs or T cells enriched from blood (not recorded which). The receptors were gathered from a woman younger than 35 with acute COVID-19.

V and J are TRBV27 and TRBJ2-7; 10 nucleotides match TRBD1. This CDR3 has 14 amino acids. CDR1 is MNHEY and CDR2 is SMNVEV in the germline V gene (reference sequence). The junction had 3 bases not matched to a gene; V was cut back by 5 bases and J by 2 bases. The CDR3 sequence: CASSRTGGAYEQYF. CDR3 nucleotide sequence: TGTGCCAGCAGTCGGACAGGGGGTGCCTACGAGCAGTACTTC.

The chain uses TRBV28 and TRBJ2-7; D unresolved. CDR1 is MDHEN and CDR2 is SYDVKM in the germline V gene. This CDR3 is built from 13 residues. Trimming removed 3 bases at V and 8 bases at J, with 14 bases between. This CDR3 reads CASSLKPAMKQYF. CDR3 coding DNA: TGTGCCAGCAGTTTGAAGCCCGCGATGAAGCAGTACTTC.

V gene TRBV6-1 combines with J gene TRBJ2-3, with no clear D. This CDR3 has 15 residues. Trimming took off 2 bases at V and 0 bases at J, with 9 bases between the two ends. The germline V gene encodes CDR1 MNHNS and CDR2 SASEGT. In nucleotides, the CDR3 is TGTGCCAGCAGTGAAATGCTGGCTAGCACAGATACGCAGTATTTT. The encoded protein is CASSEMLASTDTQYF.

The chain carries TRBV28 and TRBJ1-1, with D unresolved. Germline assignment: CDR1 MDHEN and CDR2 SYDVKM. CDR3 size: 14 residues. V was shortened by 0 bases and J by 1 base, with 6 bases between the two germline ends. In nucleotides, the CDR3 is TGTGCCAGCAGTTTATGGCCAGGGAACACTGAAGCTTTCTTT. Translating gives CASSLWPGNTEAFF.

V and J are TRBV9 and TRBJ2-1; weak D call: TRBD1 (5 bases). Germline loops: CDR1 SGDLS, CDR2 YYNGEE. This CDR3 comprises 12 residues. V was pared by 4 bases and J by 6 bases, with 8 bases between. The CDR3 loop is CASSFTGNEQFF. The DNA for the CDR3 is TGTGCCAGCAGCTTTACAGGCAATGAGCAGTTCTTC.

The genes are TRBV5-1 and TRBJ2-1, with 8 bases that match TRBD2. Germline assignment: CDR1 SGHRS and CDR2 YFSETQ. This CDR3 is built from 17 residues. Trimming removed 4 bases from V and 0 bases from J; junction bases left unmatched: 9. The CDR3 sequence: CASSPRIAGSSYNEQFF. The CDR3 coding sequence is TGCGCCAGCAGCCCCCGGATAGCGGGATCCTCCTACAATGAGCAGTTCTTC. The full variable domain, its missing parts supplied by reference TRBV5-1 and TRBJ2-1, is KAGVTQTPRYLIKTRGQQVTLSCSPISGHRSVSWYQQTPGQGLQFLFEYFSETQRNKGNFPGRFSGRQFSNSRSEMNVSTLELGDSALYLCASSPRIAGSSYNEQFFGPGTRLTVL.

The V and J genes are TRBV7-9 and TRBJ2-1; tentatively, D is TRBD2 (5 bases). Germline CDR1 reads SEHNR; CDR2 reads FQNEAQ (reference sequence). The CDR3 contains 17 residues. The V gene lost 3 bases and the J gene lost 0 bases, with 15 bases spanning the gap. The CDR3 reads CASSFGSGGSSYNEQFF. As DNA, the CDR3 is TGTGCCAGCAGCTTCGGTTCAGGAGGAAGCTCCTACAATGAGCAGTTCTTC. Together with reference TRBV7-9 and TRBJ2-1, the CDR3 gives the full variable domain: DTGVSQNPRHKITKRGQNVTFRCDPISEHNRLYWYRQTLGQGPEFLTYFQNEAQLEKSRLLSDRFSAERPKGSFSTLEIQRTEQGDSAMYLCASSFGSGGSSYNEQFFGPGTRLTVL.

V gene TRBV18 combines with J gene TRBJ2-7; 7 positions agree with TRBD2. CDR1 is KGHSH, CDR2 LQKENI, per germline. Trimming took 5 bases from V and 2 from J; bases not matched to a gene: 9. CDR3 length: 15 residues. The CDR3, as DNA: TGTGCCAGCTCAACGTTGGGGGGGGAGGCCTACGAGCAGTACTTC. It encodes CASSTLGGEAYEQYF.

As concerns this clone: Other DNA sequences within the sample encode an identical CDR3. V gene TRBV5-1 combines with J gene TRBJ2-3, with 7 bases fitting TRBD2. The CDR3 is made up of 13 amino acids. The trim removed 5 bases at V and 0 bases at J, leaving 0 bases unmatched. Germline V gene sequence: CDR1 SGHRS, CDR2 YFSETQ. CDR3 DNA: TGCGCCAGCAGTAGCGGGAGCACAGATACGCAGTATTTT. Protein: CASSSGSTDTQYF. The full variable domain, its missing parts supplied by reference TRBV5-1 and TRBJ2-3, is KAGVTQTPRYLIKTRGQQVTLSCSPISGHRSVSWYQQTPGQGLQFLFEYFSETQRNKGNFPGRFSGRQFSNSRSEMNVSTLELGDSALYLCASSSGSTDTQYFGPGTRLTVL.

The chain has TRBV7-9 and TRBJ2-3, with 9 nucleotides matching TRBD1. Per the germline V gene, CDR1 is SEHNR and CDR2 is FQNEAQ (reference sequence). The CDR3 totals 17 residues. The ends lost 4 bases at V and 1 base at J; junction bases unmatched: 9. The CDR3 protein is CASSSHRGRSRTDTQYF. CDR3 coding DNA: TGTGCCAGCAGCTCTCACAGGGGGCGCTCCCGCACAGATACGCAGTATTTT.

For this clone: Different DNA sequences within this sample yield the same CDR3. The chain is built from TRBV5-1 and TRBJ1-1; no clear D gene. CDR3 length: 14 residues. Between the trimmed V and J ends, which lost 0 bases and 1 base, there was a span of 7 bases. In germline, CDR1 is SGHRS, CDR2 YFSETQ. The CDR3 DNA sequence: TGCGCCAGCAGCTTGGTGTCCGGGAACACTGAAGCTTTCTTT. Encoded protein: CASSLVSGNTEAFF.

The rearrangement uses TRBV5-1 and TRBJ2-7; 9 positions match TRBD2. Trimming at V came to 3 bases and at J to 1 base, leaving 5 bases not matched to a gene. Germline-derived CDR1 and CDR2 are SGHRS and YFSETQ. CDR3 length: 15 residues. CDR3 amino acids: CASSSLTSGSYEQYF. CDR3 in DNA: TGCGCCAGCAGCTCCCTGACTAGCGGATCCTACGAGCAGTACTTC.

V usage is TRBV28 and J usage is TRBJ1-5; TRBD1 is a possible D gene (5 bases). From germline, CDR1 is MDHEN and CDR2 SYDVKM. The CDR3 extends over 11 amino acids. The V gene lost 6 bases and the J gene lost 7 bases, with 7 bases spanning the gap. As DNA, the CDR3 is TGTGCCAGCAGGGGGGGGCAGCCCCAGCATTTT. It specifies CASRGGQPQHF.

V usage is TRBV28 and J usage is TRBJ1-2, with a weak D call TRBD1 (6 bases). The CDR3 runs 18 residues. Per the germline V gene, CDR1 is MDHEN and CDR2 is SYDVKM. Trimming took off 2 bases at V and 2 bases at J, with 21 bases between the two ends. The CDR3 sequence is CASSLLGVSKDSNYGYTF. For the CDR3, the DNA is TGTGCCAGCAGTTTACTGGGAGTGTCAAAGGACAGCAACTATGGCTACACCTTC.

This clone was counted a single time. The chain couples TRBV4-2 to TRBJ2-7, with TRBD2 matching over 8 bases. There are 17 residues in the CDR3. Germline V gene sequence: CDR1 LGHNA, CDR2 YNFKEQ. Trimming took 0 bases from V and 3 from J; bases not matched to a gene: 10. The CDR3 region is CASSQDTWSGSFYEQYF. The CDR3 nucleotides read TGTGCCAGCAGCCAAGATACTTGGAGCGGGAGTTTCTACGAGCAGTACTTC.

V gene TRBV30 combines with J gene TRBJ2-2, with D perhaps TRBD2 (5 bases). The V and J ends lost 8 bases and 4 bases respectively, with 14 bases between them. The germline CDR1 and CDR2 sequences are GTSNPN and SVGIG (reference sequence). The CDR3 totals 13 residues. Written as DNA, the CDR3 is TGTGCCCAGGACTTCGTGGGCACCGGGGAGCTGTTTTTT. As protein: CAQDFVGTGELFF.

CDR3: CASSSEGVNTEAFF. Written as DNA, the CDR3 is TGTGCCAGCAGCTCAGAGGGCGTGAACACTGAAGCTTTCTTT. The chain employs TRBV7-9 and TRBJ1-1; D gene ambiguous. The length of the CDR3 is 14 residues. The V end lost 4 bases, the J end lost 0 bases, and 9 bases lay between the germline ends. Germline loops: CDR1 SEHNR, CDR2 FQNEAQ (reference sequence).

The chain has TRBV5-5 and TRBJ1-4, with 9 bases fitting TRBD1. CDR3 length: 18 amino acids. CDR1 is SGHKS, CDR2 YYEKEE, per germline (reference sequence). The V segment lost 2 bases and the J segment 0 bases; nucleotides outside the gene matches: 8. CDR3 in amino acids: CASSLAQTGGTTNEKLFF. The CDR3 DNA reads as TGTGCCAGCAGCTTAGCCCAGACAGGGGGTACAACTAATGAAAAACTGTTTTTT.

The J gene is TRBJ2-7, the V gene TRBV5-1; TRBD1 aligns across 7 bases. Trimming cost V 4 bases and J 9 bases; bases outside gene matches: 10. Germline lookup yields CDR1 SGHRS and CDR2 YFSETQ. CDR3 length: 13 amino acids. CDR3 sequence reads: CASSLRQGEGQYF. CDR3 nucleotides: TGCGCCAGCAGCCTTAGACAGGGTGAGGGGCAGTACTTC.

The DNA for the CDR3 is TGTGCCAGCAGCTACCCCGAATGGACAGTTAACACCGGGGAGCTGTTTTTT. It codes for CASSYPEWTVNTGELFF. The gene calls are TRBV7-9 and TRBJ2-2; D is possibly TRBD1 (6 bases). Germline lookup yields CDR1 SEHNR and CDR2 FQNEAQ (reference sequence). This CDR3 spans 17 amino acids. V was trimmed by 4 bases and J by 2 bases, leaving 17 bases between them.

The chain joins TRBV27 to TRBJ2-7; 13 bases fit TRBD2. Germline loops: CDR1 MNHEY, CDR2 SMNVEV (reference sequence). With 3 bases clipped from V and 0 bases from J, the junction kept 8 bases outside the gene matches. The CDR3 is 18 residues long. The CDR3 nucleotides read TGTGCCAGCAGTTTTAGACTAGCGGGAGGCTCTAGCTCCTACGAGCAGTACTTC. Protein product: CASSFRLAGGSSSYEQYF.

For this clone: One junction end does not reproduce the germline sequence, and a read error may be involved. The CDR3 DNA reads TGTGCCAGCAGTGACGGGGAGGGGACCCCGAAGGATTTT. This encodes CASSDGEGTPKDF. The chain joins TRBV6-4 to TRBJ1-5; a weak D match, TRBD1 (5 bases). The CDR3 is made up of 13 amino acids. Germline values: CDR1 MRHNA, CDR2 SNTAGT.

This chain links TRBV3-1 (or the pseudogene TRBV3-2) with TRBJ1-5; D ambiguous. Trimming pared 1 base from V and 0 bases from J, leaving 4 bases between. This CDR3 has 14 residues. Germline assignment: CDR1 LGHDT and CDR2 YNNKEL (reference sequence). The CDR3 loop reads CASSQVNSNQPQHF. CDR3 in DNA: TGTGCCAGCAGCCAAGTCAATAGCAATCAGCCCCAGCATTTT.

The rearrangement uses TRBV12-3 or TRBV12-4 and TRBJ1-5, with a tentative D call TRBD1 (6 bases). V was pared by 4 bases and J by 5 bases, with 9 bases between. There are 13 residues in the CDR3. CDR3 coding DNA: TGTGCCAGCAGTTGGGGGCGAGATCAGCCCCAGCATTTT. The encoded protein is CASSWGRDQPQHF.

CDR3 DNA sequence: TGTGCCAGCTCACCACAGGCGGGACAGGAGTCCCAGCATTTT. Protein product: CASSPQAGQESQHF. The chain joins TRBV18 to TRBJ1-5, with TRBD1 matching 8 bases. The J segment lost 11 bases and the V segment lost 1 base, leaving 7 bases of the junction unmatched. The CDR3 runs 14 residues. Germline assignment: CDR1 KGHSH and CDR2 LQKENI.